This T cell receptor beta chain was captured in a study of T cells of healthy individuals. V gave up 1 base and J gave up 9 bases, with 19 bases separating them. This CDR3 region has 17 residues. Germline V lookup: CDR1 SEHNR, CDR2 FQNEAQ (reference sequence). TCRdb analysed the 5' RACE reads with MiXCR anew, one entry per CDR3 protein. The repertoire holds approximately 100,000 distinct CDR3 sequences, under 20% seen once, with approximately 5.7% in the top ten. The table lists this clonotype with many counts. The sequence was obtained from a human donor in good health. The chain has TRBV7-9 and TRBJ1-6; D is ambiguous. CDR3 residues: CASSLEDGFQALSPLHF. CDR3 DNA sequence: TGTGCCAGCAGCTTAGAGGACGGATTCCAAGCGCTTTCACCCCTCCACTTT.